The rows below give T cell receptor beta chains drawn from one sample of a study of tumor and adjacent non-tumor tissue in lung cancer. TCRdb re-called the multiplex PCR reads through MiXCR, storing one row per CDR3 protein. The sample comprises under 150,000 distinct CDR3 sequences, 60% to 70% of which are singletons, and 15% to 20% rests with the top ten. The specimen was lung tumor tissue. These receptors were obtained from a man in his sixties with small cell lung cancer. CDR3s include the opening cysteine and the closing phenylalanine or tryptophan. A D gene is named only where the DNA matches it firmly. Not all rows give a size; the values are once, few, many and, for expanded clones, a class.

J | size | V | D | CDR3 | DNA
TRBJ2-3 | NA | TRBV11-3 | NA | CASSFCSNLARGTQYF | TGTGCCAGCAGCTTTTGTAGTAACCTAGCACGGGGTACGCAGTATTTT
TRBJ2-1 | many | TRBV14 | NA | CASSQATEQFF | TGTGCCAGCAGCCAAGCCACTGAGCAGTTCTTC
TRBJ2-1 | NA | TRBV20-1 | NA | CSARYTVSYNEQFF | TGCAGTGCTAGATATACGGTGTCCTACAATGAGCAGTTCTTC
TRBJ2-1 | NA | TRBV20-1 | NA | CSARKGGNEQFF | TGCAGTGCTAGAAAGGGAGGAAATGAGCAGTTCTTC
TRBJ2-3 | NA | TRBV5-4 | NA | CASSLASGAGTDTQYF | TGTGCCAGCAGCTTGGCGTCAGGGGCGGGCACAGATACGCAGTATTTT
TRBJ2-1 | NA | TRBV6-1 | TRBD1 | CASRMGLTGATHEQFF | TGTGCCAGCAGAATGGGCCTGACAGGGGCTACCCATGAGCAGTTCTTC
TRBJ2-2 | NA | TRBV4-1 | TRBD2 | CASSQDWGSGANTAVLFF | TGCGCCAGCAGCCAAGATTGGGGTAGCGGGGCCAACACCGCGGTGCTGTTTTTT
TRBJ2-6 | few | TRBV6-5 | TRBD1 | CASSFVGTGGAGANVLTF | TGTGCCAGCAGCTTCGTAGGGACAGGGGGAGCCGGGGCCAACGTCCTGACTTTC
TRBJ1-1 | few | TRBV20-1 | TRBD1 | CSARKGQGATTEAFF | TGCAGTGCTAGAAAGGGACAGGGGGCGACCACTGAAGCTTTCTTT
TRBJ2-7 | few | TRBV5-5 | NA | CASSLLVREAEQYF | TGTGCCAGCAGCTTATTGGTTCGCGAAGCCGAGCAGTACTTC
TRBJ2-7 | many | TRBV20-1 | NA | CSAYGLESSYEQYF | TGCAGTGCTTACGGACTGGAGAGCTCCTACGAGCAGTACTTC
TRBJ2-7 | NA | TRBV12-3/TRBV12-4 | TRBD1 | CDSSSGTATYEKYF | TGTGACAGCAGTTCCGGGACAGCGACCTACGAGAAGTACTTC
TRBJ1-1 | few | TRBV7-9 | NA | CASSPPHPEAYF | TGTGCCAGCAGCCCTCCGCACCCTGAAGCTTACTTT
TRBJ2-7 | NA | TRBV24-1 | NA | CATSDLRTDYEQYF | TGTGCCACCAGTGACCTCCGGACAGACTACGAGCAGTACTTC
TRBJ1-5 | few | TRBV28 | TRBD1 | CASSLRGQGSGQPQHF | TGTGCCAGCAGTTTACGCGGACAGGGGTCGGGACAGCCCCAGCATTTT
TRBJ2-2 | NA | TRBV11-3 | TRBD2 | CASSHGTSGLGDNTGELFF | TGTGCCAGCAGCCATGGCACTAGCGGCTTGGGGGACAACACCGGGGAGCTGTTTTTT
TRBJ2-2 | few | TRBV20-1 | NA | CTAGEAGSGTGELFF | TGCACTGCTGGAGAAGCAGGGTCCGGGACCGGGGAGCTGTTTTTT
TRBJ2-4 | few | TRBV7-8 | NA | CASSLDRRNIQYF | TGTGCCAGCAGCTTAGACAGGAGGAACATTCAGTACTTC
TRBJ2-1 | NA | TRBV4-2 | NA | CASSQDVAEGFRGEQFF | TGTGCCAGCAGCCAAGATGTAGCGGAAGGGTTCCGGGGTGAGCAGTTCTTC
TRBJ2-3 | NA | TRBV20-1 | TRBD2 | CSATPRLAGSTDTQYF | TGCAGTGCTACGCCCCGGCTAGCGGGGTCCACAGATACGCAGTATTTT
TRBJ2-1 | NA | TRBV4-2 | TRBD2 | CASSYVAGDEQFF | TGTGCCAGCAGCTATGTAGCGGGGGATGAGCAGTTCTTC
TRBJ1-1 | NA | TRBV11-2 | NA | CASIIPGAKNTEAFF | TGTGCCAGCATCATACCTGGGGCAAAGAACACTGAAGCTTTCTTT
TRBJ2-2 | NA | TRBV6-1 | NA | CASSKGPGGTGEMFF | TGTGCCAGCAGCAAAGGGCCTGGAGGCACCGGGGAGATGTTTTTT
TRBJ1-4 | many | TRBV20-1 | NA | CSAPQRSGGNEKLFF | TGCAGTGCCCCTCAGAGGTCCGGGGGCAATGAAAAACTGTTTTTT
TRBJ1-2 | NA | TRBV5-6 | NA | CASRFGGREYGHTF | TGTGCCAGCCGTTTCGGGGGGCGCGAATATGGCCACACCTTC
TRBJ1-2 | NA | TRBV13 | NA | CISSLGYYGYTF | TGTATCAGTAGCTTAGGGTACTATGGCTACACTTTC
TRBJ1-3 | NA | TRBV20-1 | TRBD1 | CSTSPSTGGGNTIYF | TGCAGTACTAGTCCGTCCACAGGGGGAGGAAACACCATATATTTT
TRBJ1-2 | NA | TRBV29-1 | NA | CSVDKTANGYTF | TGCAGCGTCGATAAGACAGCTAATGGCTACACATTC
TRBJ2-1 | few | TRBV29-1 | NA | CSVRPPGYNEQFF | TGCAGCGTGCGGCCACCGGGGTACAATGAGCAGTTCTTC
TRBJ1-6 | NA | TRBV11-2 | NA | CASSLEPGLNSPLHF | TGTGCCAGCAGTTTAGAACCAGGACTCAATTCACCCCTCCACTTT
TRBJ1-4 | NA | TRBV6-5 | TRBD1 | CASRGQTNEELFF | TGTGCCAGTAGGGGACAGACTAATGAAGAACTGTTTTTT